This record covers a single T cell receptor (beta chain). Antigen: not known. This specimen comes from a study of OX40 agonist ivuxolimab in advanced cancers. Study findings and constraints: The CD4+ and CD8+ T cells in the blood had expanded clonally by week 6 at 0.1 to 3.0 mg/kg.

The germline V gene has CDR1 LNHNV and CDR2 YYDKDF (reference sequence). Germline trimming cut 1 base from V and 4 bases from J; bases unmatched to any gene: 3. The CDR3 sequence is 15 residues long. Assay used: immunoSEQ multiplex PCR; TCRdb lists only in-frame clones, some missing. The data show about 73,000 clones, about 80% seen once. Material: CD4+ or CD8+ T cells sorted from blood, obtained in a trial of the OX40 agonist ivuxolimab. This clonotype was obtained from an adult with an advanced solid tumor such as melanoma, head and neck, liver or kidney cancer. The rearrangement joins TRBV15 to TRBJ1-4; 7 bases line up with TRBD1. The CDR3 coding sequence is TGTGCCACCAGCAGAGCGGGACAGCTTAATGAAAAACTGTTTTTT. It is translated as CATSRAGQLNEKLFF.